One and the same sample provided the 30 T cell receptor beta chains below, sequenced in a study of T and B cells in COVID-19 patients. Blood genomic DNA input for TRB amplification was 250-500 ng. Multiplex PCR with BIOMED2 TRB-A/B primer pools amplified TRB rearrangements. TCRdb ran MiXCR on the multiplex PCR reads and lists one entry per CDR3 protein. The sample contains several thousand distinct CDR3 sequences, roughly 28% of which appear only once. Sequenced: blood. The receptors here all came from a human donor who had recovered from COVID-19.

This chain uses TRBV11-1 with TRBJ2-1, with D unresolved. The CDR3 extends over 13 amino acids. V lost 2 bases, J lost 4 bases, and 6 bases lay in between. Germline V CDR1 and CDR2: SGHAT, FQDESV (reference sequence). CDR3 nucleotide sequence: TGTGCCAGCAGCTTACAGCCATACAATGAGCAGTTCTTC. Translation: CASSLQPYNEQFF.

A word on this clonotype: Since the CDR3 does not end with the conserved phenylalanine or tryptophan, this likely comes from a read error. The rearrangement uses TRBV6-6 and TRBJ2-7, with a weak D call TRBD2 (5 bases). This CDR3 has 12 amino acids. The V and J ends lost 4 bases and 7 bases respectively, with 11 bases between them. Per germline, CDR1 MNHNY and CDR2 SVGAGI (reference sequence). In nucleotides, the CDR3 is TGTGCCAGCAGTTGGAGGCGAGGGGAGCAGTACTCC. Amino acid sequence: CASSWRRGEQYS.

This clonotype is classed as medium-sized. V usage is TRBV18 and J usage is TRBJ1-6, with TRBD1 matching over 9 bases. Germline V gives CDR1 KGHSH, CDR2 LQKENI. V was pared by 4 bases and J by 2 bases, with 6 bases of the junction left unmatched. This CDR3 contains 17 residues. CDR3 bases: TGTGCCAGCTCACGAGGACAGGGGATCACCTATAATTCACCCCTCCACTTT. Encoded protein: CASSRGQGITYNSPLHF.

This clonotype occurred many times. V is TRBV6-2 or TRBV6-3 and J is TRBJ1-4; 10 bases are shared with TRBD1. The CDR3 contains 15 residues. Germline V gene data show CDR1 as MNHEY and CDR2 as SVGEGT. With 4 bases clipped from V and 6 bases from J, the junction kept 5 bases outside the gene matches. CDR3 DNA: TGTGCCAGCAGTTCCACTGGGACAGGGGATGAAAAACTGTTTTTT. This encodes CASSSTGTGDEKLFF.

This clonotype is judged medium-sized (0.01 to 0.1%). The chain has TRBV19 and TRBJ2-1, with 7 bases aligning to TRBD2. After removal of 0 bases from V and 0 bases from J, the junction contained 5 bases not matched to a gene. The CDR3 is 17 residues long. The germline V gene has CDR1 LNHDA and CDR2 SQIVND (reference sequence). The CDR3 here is CASSIDLGGGSYNEQFF. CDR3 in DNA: TGTGCCAGTAGTATAGATCTGGGGGGGGGCTCCTACAATGAGCAGTTCTTC.

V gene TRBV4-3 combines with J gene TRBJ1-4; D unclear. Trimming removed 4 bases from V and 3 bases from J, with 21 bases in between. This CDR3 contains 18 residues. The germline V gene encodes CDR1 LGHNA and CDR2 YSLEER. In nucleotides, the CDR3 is TGCGCCAGCAGCCCCAGGCAACTTCTCCCTGGGGCTAATGAAAAACTGTTTTTT. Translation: CASSPRQLLPGANEKLFF.

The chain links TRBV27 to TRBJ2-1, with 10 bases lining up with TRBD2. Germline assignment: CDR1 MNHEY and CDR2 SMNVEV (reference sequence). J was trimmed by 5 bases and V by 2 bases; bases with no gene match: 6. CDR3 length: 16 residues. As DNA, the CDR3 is TGTGCCAGCAGTTTAGCTCCTAGCGGGGGTAACAATGAGCAGTTCTTC. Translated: CASSLAPSGGNNEQFF.

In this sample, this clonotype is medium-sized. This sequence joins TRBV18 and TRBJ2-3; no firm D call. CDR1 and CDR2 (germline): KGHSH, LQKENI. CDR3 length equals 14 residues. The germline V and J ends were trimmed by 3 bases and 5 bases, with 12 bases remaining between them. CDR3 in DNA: TGTGCCAGCTCACCCCTAATTGGGGTAGATACGCAGTATTTT. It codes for CASSPLIGVDTQYF.

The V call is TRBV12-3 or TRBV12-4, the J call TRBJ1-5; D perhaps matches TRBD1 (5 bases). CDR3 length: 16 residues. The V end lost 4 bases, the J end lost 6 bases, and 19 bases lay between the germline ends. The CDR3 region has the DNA TGTGCCAGCAGTTACGGCGGGGGACGTCCCATTCAGCCCCAGCATTTT. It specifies CASSYGGGRPIQPQHF.

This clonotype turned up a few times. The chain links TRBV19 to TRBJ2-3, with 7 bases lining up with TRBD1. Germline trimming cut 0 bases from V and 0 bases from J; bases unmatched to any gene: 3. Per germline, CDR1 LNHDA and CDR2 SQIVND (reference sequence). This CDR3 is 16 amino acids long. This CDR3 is CASSIEGQLSTDTQYF. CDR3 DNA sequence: TGTGCCAGTAGTATAGAGGGACAGCTTAGCACAGATACGCAGTATTTT.

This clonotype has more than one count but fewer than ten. Written as DNA, the CDR3 is TGCAGTGCTACTAGGACAGGCAAACCTGGGGCCAACGTCCTGACTTTC. Translation: CSATRTGKPGANVLTF. The chain couples TRBV20-1 to TRBJ2-6, with 7 bases that match TRBD1. This CDR3 is 16 amino acids long. With V trimmed by 4 bases and J by 2 bases, 8 bases remained unmatched. From germline, CDR1 is DFQATT and CDR2 SNEGSKA (reference sequence).

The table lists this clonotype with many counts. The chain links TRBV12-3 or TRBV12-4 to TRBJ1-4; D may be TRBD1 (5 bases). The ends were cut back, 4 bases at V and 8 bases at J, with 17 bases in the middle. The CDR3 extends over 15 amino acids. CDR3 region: CASSSSSDILEKLFF. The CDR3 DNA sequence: TGTGCCAGCAGTTCCTCCTCGGACATTCTAGAAAAACTGTTTTTT.

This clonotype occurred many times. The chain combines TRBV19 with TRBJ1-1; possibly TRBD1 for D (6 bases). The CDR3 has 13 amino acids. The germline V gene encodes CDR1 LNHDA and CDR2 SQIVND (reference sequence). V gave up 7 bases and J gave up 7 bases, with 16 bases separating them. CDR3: CASNSYGGSEAFF. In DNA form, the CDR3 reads TGTGCCAGTAATTCGTACGGGGGCAGTGAAGCTTTCTTT. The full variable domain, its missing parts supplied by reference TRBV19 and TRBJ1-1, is DGGITQSPKYLFRKEGQNVTLSCEQNLNHDAMYWYRQDPGQGLRLIYYSQIVNDFQKGDIAEGYSVSREKKESFPLTVTSAQKNPTAFYLCASNSYGGSEAFFGQGTRLTVV.

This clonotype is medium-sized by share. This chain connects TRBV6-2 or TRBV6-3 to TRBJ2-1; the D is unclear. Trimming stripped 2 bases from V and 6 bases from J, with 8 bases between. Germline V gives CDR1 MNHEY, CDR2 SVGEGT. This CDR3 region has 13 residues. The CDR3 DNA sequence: TGTGCCAGCAGTTACAGCCAGGCCAATGAGCAGTTCTTC. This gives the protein CASSYSQANEQFF.

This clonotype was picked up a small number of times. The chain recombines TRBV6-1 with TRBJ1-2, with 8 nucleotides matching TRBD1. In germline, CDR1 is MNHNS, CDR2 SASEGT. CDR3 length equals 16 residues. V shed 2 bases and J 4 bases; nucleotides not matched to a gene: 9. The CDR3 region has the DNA TGTGCCAGCAGTGAATTAGCCGGGACAGGAAGCTATGGCTACACCTTC. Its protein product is CASSELAGTGSYGYTF.

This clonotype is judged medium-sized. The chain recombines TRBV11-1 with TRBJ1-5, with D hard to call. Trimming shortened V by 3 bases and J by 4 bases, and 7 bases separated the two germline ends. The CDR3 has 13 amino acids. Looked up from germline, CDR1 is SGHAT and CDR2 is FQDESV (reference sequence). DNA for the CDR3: TGTGCCAGCAGCTTTTCAGCTAATCAGCCCCAGCATTTT. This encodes CASSFSANQPQHF.

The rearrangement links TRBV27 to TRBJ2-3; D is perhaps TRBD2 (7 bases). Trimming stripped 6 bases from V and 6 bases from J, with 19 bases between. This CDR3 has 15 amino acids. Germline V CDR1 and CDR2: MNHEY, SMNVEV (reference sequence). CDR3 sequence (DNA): TGTGCCAGCAGGCGAGGGGGGGCGGAGGCCGATACGCAGTATTTT. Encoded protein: CASRRGGAEADTQYF.

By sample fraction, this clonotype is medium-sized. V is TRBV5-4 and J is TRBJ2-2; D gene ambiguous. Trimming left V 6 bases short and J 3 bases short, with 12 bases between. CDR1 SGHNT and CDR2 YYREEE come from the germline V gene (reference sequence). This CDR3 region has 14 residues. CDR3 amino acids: CASKQGPDTGELFF. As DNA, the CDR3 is TGTGCCAGCAAGCAAGGTCCAGACACCGGGGAGCTGTTTTTT. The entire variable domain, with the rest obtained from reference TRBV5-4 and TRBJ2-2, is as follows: ETGVTQSPTHLIKTRGQQVTLRCSSQSGHNTVSWYQQALGQGPQFIFQYYREEENGRGNFPPRFSGLQFPNYSSELNVNALELDDSALYLCASKQGPDTGELFFGEGSRLTVL.

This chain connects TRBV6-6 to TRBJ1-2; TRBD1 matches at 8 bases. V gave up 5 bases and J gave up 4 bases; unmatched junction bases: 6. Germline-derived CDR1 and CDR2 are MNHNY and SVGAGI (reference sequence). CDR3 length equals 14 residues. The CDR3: CASSMRTGTYGYTF. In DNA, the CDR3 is TGTGCCAGCAGTATGCGGACAGGGACCTATGGCTACACCTTC.

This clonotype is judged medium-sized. In DNA, the CDR3 is TGTGCCAGCAGCTTGTGGTCAGCTAATTCACCCCTCCACTTT. It codes for CASSLWSANSPLHF. The V call is TRBV5-4, the J call TRBJ1-6; D is ambiguous. This CDR3 contains 14 residues. With 1 base removed from V and 6 bases from J, the gap between germline ends came to 8 bases. CDR1 and CDR2 from the germline V gene are SGHNT and YYREEE (reference sequence).

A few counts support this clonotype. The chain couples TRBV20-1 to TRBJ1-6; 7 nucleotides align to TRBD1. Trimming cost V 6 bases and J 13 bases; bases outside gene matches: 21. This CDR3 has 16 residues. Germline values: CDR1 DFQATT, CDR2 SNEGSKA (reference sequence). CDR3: CSARREPGQPYAPLHF. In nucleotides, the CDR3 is TGCAGTGCCAGACGGGAGCCGGGACAGCCCTATGCTCCCCTCCACTTT.

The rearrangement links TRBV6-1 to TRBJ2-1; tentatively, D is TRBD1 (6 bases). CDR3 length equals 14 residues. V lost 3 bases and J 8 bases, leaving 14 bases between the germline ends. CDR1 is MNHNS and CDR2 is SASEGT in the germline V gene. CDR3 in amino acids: CASSDLGTIYEQFF. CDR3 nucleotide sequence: TGTGCCAGCAGTGATCTAGGGACAATTTATGAGCAGTTCTTC.

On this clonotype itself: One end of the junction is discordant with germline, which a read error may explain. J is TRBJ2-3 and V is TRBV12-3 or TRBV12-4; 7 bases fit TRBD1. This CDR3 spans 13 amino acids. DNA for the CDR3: TGTGACAGCAGTTACAAACAGGGGCGTACGCAGTATTTT. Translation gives CDSSYKQGRTQYF.

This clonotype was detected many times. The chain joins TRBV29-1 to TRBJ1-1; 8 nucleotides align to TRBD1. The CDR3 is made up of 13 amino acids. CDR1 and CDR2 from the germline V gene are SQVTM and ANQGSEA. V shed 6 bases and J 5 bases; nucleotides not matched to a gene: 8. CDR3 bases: TGCAGCGTGGATACAGGGGGGGGGACTGAAGCTTTCTTT. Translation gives CSVDTGGGTEAFF.

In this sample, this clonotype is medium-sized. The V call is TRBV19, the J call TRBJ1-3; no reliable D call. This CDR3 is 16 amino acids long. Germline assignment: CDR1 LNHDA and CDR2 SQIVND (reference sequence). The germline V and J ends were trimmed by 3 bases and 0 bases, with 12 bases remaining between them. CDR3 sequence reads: CASSIGESLSGNTIYF. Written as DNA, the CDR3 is TGTGCCAGTAGTATCGGGGAGTCCCTCTCTGGAAACACCATATATTTT.

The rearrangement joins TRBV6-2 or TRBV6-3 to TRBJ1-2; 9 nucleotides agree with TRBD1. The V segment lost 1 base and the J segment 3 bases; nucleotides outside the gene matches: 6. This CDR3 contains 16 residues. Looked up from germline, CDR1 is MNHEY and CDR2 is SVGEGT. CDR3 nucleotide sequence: TGTGCCAGCAGTTACTTAGAGGGACAGGGCTACTATGGCTACACCTTC. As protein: CASSYLEGQGYYGYTF.

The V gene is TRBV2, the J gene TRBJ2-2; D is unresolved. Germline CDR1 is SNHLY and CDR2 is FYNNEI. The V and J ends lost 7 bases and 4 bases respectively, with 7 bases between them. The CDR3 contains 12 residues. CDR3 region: CASKVFTGELFF. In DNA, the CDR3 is TGTGCCAGCAAGGTGTTCACCGGGGAGCTGTTTTTT.

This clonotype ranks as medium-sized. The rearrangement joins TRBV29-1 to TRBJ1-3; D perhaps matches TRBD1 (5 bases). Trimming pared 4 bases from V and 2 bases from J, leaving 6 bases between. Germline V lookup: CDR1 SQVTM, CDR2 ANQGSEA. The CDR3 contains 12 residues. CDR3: CSVAGTGNTIYF. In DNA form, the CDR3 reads TGCAGCGTTGCAGGGACTGGAAACACCATATATTTT. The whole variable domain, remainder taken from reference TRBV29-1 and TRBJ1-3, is SAVISQKPSRDICQRGTSLTIQCQVDSQVTMMFWYRQQPGQSLTLIATANQGSEATYESGFVIDKFPISRPNLTFSTLTVSNMSPEDSSIYLCSVAGTGNTIYFGEGSWLTVV.

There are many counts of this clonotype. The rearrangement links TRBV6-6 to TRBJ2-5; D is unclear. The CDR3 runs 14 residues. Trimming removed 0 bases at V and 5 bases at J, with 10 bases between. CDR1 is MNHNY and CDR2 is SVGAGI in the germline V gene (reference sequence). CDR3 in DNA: TGTGCCAGCAGTTACTCCGGGTCCCTGGAGACCCAGTACTTC. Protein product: CASSYSGSLETQYF.

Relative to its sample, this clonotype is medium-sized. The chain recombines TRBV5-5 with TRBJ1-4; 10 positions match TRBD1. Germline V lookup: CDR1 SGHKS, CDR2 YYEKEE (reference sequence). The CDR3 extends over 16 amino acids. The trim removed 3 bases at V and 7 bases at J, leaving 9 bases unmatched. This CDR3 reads CASSWMTGGAGEKLFF. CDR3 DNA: TGTGCCAGCAGCTGGATGACAGGGGGCGCAGGTGAAAAACTGTTTTTT.